Listed below are T cell receptor beta chains from one sample, sequenced in a study of cytomegalovirus exposure and HLA in healthy donors. Clones were sequenced by immunoSEQ multiplex PCR, and TCRdb holds only the in-frame ones, with some missing. The sample has roughly 120,000 clones; 70% to 80% are singletons. The material sequenced was PBMCs. These receptors were taken from a man in his forties or fifties in good health and CMV-seronegative. CDR3s include the opening cysteine and the closing phenylalanine or tryptophan. Some rows mark clone size as missing; the rest say once, few, many or name a class of expanded clone.

J gene	clone size	V gene	CDR3 protein
TRBJ2-1	NA	TRBV7-2	CASSLGRGGYNEQFF
TRBJ1-1	NA	TRBV5-1	CASGVVGQGAAEAFF
TRBJ1-2	few	TRBV4-2	CASSLNQANGYTF
TRBJ1-2	NA	TRBV15	CATSRDGQGYGYTF
TRBJ2-5	NA	TRBV5-1	CASSLGPAGGQETQYF
TRBJ1-1	NA	TRBV4-3	CASSPRFGASEAFF
TRBJ1-1	once	TRBV6-5	CASRIGQTNTEAFF
TRBJ2-3	once	TRBV4-1	CASSQERRIWDTQYF
TRBJ2-2	NA	TRBV29-1	CSVGDRANTGELFF
TRBJ2-3	NA	TRBV2	CASNYLSDTQYF
TRBJ1-4	NA	TRBV5-1	CASRQGSNEKLFF
TRBJ1-2	few	TRBV25-1	CASSGGQGIYGYTF
TRBJ1-4	NA	TRBV7-2	CASSLVPPRRDATNEKLFF
TRBJ2-7	NA	TRBV4-3	CASSQDLGSYEQYF
TRBJ1-1	NA	TRBV7-2	CASSQPRGRNTEAFF
TRBJ1-4	NA	TRBV9	CASSAQGKTNEKLFF
TRBJ2-3	NA	TRBV7-8	CASSLGGEDTQYF
TRBJ1-5	NA	TRBV19	CASGYIGTGNNQPQHF
NA	NA	TRBV7-2	CASSSLGQTYEQYF
TRBJ1-6	NA	TRBV19	CASSIKGQGARGSPLHF
TRBJ2-7	NA	TRBV27	CASSSYGTGEYEQYF
TRBJ2-1	once	TRBV10-1	CASSVPSGDLSSYNEQFF
NA	once	TRBV5-1	CASSLSRTGFEQYF
TRBJ1-1	NA	TRBV18	CASSPSTGGEEAFF
TRBJ2-1	NA	TRBV7-2	CASSFLGGLGDEQFF
TRBJ1-1	few	TRBV5-1	CASSLTRDTEAFF
TRBJ2-5	NA	TRBV5-1	CASSLQGRGAQETQYF
TRBJ2-2	NA	TRBV7-7	CASSYSVMGGQGGELFF
TRBJ1-2	NA	TRBV7-9	CASSPGFYSGWKTNYGYTF
TRBJ1-5	NA	TRBV7-2	CASSPRTGLWGNQPQHF
TRBJ1-1	NA	TRBV4-1	CASSRDRGEPEAFF
TRBJ1-1	NA	TRBV19	CASSLPRGWTEAFF
TRBJ1-2	NA	TRBV4-1	CASSQDRGIGRYGYTF
TRBJ1-2	NA	TRBV7-9	CSSSSTGTGGATYGYTF
TRBJ2-6	once	TRBV1	CTSSQGSSGANVLTF
TRBJ2-3	NA	TRBV12-5	CASGLEGYTQYF